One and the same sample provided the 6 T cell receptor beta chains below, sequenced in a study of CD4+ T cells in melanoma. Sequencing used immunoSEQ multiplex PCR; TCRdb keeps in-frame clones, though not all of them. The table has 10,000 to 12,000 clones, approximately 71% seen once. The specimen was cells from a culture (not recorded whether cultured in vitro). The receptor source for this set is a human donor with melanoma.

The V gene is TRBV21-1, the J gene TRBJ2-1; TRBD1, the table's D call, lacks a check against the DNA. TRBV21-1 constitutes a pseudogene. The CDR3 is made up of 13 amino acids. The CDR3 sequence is CASFRDRHNEQFF. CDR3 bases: TGTGCCAGTTTCCGGGACAGACACAATGAGCAGTTCTTC.

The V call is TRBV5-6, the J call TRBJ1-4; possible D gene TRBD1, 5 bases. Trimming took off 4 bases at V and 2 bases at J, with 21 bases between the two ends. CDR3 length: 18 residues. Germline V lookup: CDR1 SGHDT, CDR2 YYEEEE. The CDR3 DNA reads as TGTGCCAGCAGCCGGTATGGGGCCGCTTCGGCGACTAATGAAAAACTGTTTTTT. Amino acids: CASSRYGAASATNEKLFF.

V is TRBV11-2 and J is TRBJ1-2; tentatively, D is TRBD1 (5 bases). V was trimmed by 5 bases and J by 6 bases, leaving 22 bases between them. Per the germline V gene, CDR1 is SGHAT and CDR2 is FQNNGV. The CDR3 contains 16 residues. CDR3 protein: CASSPEGAGVWDGYTF. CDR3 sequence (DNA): TGTGCCAGCAGCCCGGAGGGAGCGGGGGTATGGGATGGCTACACCTTC.

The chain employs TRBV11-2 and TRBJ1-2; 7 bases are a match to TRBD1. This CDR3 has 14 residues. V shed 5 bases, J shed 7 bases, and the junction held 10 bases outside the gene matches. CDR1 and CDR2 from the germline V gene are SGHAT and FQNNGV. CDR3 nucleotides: TGTGCCAGCAGCCCCGCGGACAGGATCTCTGGCTACACCTTC. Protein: CASSPADRISGYTF.

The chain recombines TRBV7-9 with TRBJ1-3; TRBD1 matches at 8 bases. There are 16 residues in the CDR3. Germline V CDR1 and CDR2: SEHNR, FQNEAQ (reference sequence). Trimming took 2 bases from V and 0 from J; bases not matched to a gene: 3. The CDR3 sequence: CASSLRTGTSGNTIYF. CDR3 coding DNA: TGTGCCAGCAGCTTAAGGACAGGGACCTCTGGAAACACCATATATTTT.

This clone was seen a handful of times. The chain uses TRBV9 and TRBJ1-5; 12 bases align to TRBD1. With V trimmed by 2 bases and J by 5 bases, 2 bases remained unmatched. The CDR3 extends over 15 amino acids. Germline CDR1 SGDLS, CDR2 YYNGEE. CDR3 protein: CASSVGQGAYQPQHF. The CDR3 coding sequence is TGTGCCAGCAGCGTGGGACAGGGGGCATATCAGCCCCAGCATTTT.